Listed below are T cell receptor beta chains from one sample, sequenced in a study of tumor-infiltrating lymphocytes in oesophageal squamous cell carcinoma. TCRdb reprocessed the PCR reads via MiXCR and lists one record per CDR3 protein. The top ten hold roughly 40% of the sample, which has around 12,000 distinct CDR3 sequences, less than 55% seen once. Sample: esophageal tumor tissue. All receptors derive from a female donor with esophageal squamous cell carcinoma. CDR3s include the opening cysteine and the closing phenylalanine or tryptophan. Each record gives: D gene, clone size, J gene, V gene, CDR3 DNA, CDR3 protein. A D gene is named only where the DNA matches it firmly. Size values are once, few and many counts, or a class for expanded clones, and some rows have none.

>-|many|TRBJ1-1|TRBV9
TGTGCCAGCAGCGTAGGGGATGCCACTGAAGCTTTCTTT
CASSVGDATEAFF
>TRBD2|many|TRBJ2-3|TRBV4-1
TGCGCCAGCAGCCAAGATTCAGGAGCGGGGGGCGGAGTCATCACAGATACGCAGTATTTT
CASSQDSGAGGGVITDTQYF
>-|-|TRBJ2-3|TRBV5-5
TGTGCCAGCAACAGACAGCCGAACACCGGGGAGCTGTATTTT
CASNRQPNTGELYF
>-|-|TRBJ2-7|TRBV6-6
TGTGCCAGCAGCCCCTACAGGGCCTCCGGGGAGCTGTACTTC
CASSPYRASGELYF
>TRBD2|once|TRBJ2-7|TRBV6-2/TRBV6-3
TGTGCCAGCAGGACTAGCGGGGGGCCATCCTACGAGCAGTACTTC
CASRTSGGPSYEQYF
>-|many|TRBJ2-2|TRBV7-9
TGTGCCAGCAGCTTCAATCAGCGCGGGGAGCTGTTTTTT
CASSFNQRGELFF
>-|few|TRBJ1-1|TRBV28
TGTGCCAGCAGTTTACGAGGACCGAACACTGAAGCTTTCTTT
CASSLRGPNTEAFF
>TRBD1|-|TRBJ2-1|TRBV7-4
TGTGCCAGCAGCTCCACCCTCGGTGGGACAGGGAAGCACAATGAGCAGTTCTTC
CASSSTLGGTGKHNEQFF
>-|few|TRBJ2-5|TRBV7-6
TGTGCCAGCAGCTTAGTTAGTCCCAGGGGTAAAGAGACCCAGTACTTC
CASSLVSPRGKETQYF
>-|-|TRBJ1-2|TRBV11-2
TGTGCCAGCAGCTCGGACAGACTTAACTATGGCTACACCTTC
CASSSDRLNYGYTF
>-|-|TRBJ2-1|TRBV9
TGTGCCAGCAGCGTAGGGGGGTCGGGACTCTCACTATACGAGCAGTTCTTC
CASSVGGSGLSLYEQFF
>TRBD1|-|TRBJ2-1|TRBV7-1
TGTGCCAGCAGCTCCGGGACAGGGACAGGAGGGGAGCAGTTCTTC
CASSSGTGTGGEQFF
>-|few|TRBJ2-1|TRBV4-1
TGCGCCAGCAGCGAAGGTCTAACGACCGTCTTGTACAATGAGCAGTTCTTC
CASSEGLTTVLYNEQFF
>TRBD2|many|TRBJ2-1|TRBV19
TGTGCCAGTAGTTTCTTCCGGACTAGCGGGACGGCATCCTACAATGAGCAGTTCTTC
CASSFFRTSGTASYNEQFF
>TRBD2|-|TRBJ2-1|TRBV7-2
TGTGCCAGCAGCGGGACTAGCGGGAGCTACAATGAGCAGTTCTTC
CASSGTSGSYNEQFF
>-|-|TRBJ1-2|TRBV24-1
TGTGCCACCAGTGGATGGGGAGGCGGCTACACCTTC
CATSGWGGGYTF
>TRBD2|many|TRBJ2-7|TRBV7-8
TGTGCCAGCAGCTTATTGCTAGCGGGAGGAGAGAGCGTCCTCGAGCAGTACTTC
CASSLLLAGGESVLEQYF
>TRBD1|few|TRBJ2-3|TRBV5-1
TGCGCCAGCAGCTCGGACAGGGAAGCGGGAGATACGCAGTATTTT
CASSSDREAGDTQYF
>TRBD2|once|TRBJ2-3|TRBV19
TGTGCCAGTAGGACTCTTTGGCCGAGCGGGAGGTACCCAAGGAGCACCGGGGAGCTGTATTTT
CASRTLWPSGRYPRSTGELYF
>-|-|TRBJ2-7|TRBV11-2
TGTGCCAGCAGCTTGATTGGAGCTGGTCTGCGGGCCTACGAGCAGTACTTC
CASSLIGAGLRAYEQYF
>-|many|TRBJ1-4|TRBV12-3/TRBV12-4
TGTGCCAGCAGTCGCGAGCGGGCCGAAAAACTGTTTTTT
CASSRERAEKLFF
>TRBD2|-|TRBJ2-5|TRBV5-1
TGCGCCAGCAGCTTGGCCCTTGGACCGGGACTAGATAAAGAGACCCAGTACTTC
CASSLALGPGLDKETQYF
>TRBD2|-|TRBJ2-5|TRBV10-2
TGCACCAGCAGTGTCCTAGCGGGAGGGCCCATAAATGAGCAGTACTTC
CTSSVLAGGPINEQYF
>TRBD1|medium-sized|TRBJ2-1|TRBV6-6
TGTGCCAGCAGTTACGACGCAGGGGGCGGGAATGAGCAGTTCTTC
CASSYDAGGGNEQFF